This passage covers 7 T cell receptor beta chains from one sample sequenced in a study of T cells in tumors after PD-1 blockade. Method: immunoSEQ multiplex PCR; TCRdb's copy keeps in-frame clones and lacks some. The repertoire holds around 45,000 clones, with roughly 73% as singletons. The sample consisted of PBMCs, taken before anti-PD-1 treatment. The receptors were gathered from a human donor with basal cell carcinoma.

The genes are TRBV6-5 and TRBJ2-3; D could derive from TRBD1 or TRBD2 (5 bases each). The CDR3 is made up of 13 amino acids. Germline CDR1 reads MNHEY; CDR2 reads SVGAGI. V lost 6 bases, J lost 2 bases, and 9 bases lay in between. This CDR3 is CASRAGTTDTQYF. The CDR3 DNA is TGTGCCAGCAGGGCTGGGACCACAGATACGCAGTATTTT.

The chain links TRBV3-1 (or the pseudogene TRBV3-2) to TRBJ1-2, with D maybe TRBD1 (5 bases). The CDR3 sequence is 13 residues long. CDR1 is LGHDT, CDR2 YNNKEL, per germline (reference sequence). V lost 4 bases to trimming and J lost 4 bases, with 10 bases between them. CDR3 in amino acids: CASSLRDGYGYTF. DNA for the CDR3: TGTGCCAGCAGCCTCCGGGACGGCTATGGCTACACCTTC.

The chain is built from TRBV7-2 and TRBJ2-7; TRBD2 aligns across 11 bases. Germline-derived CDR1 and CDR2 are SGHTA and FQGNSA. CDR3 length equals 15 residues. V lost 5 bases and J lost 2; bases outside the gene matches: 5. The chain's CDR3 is CASSHSGRGAYEQYF. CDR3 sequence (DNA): TGTGCCAGCAGCCATAGCGGGAGGGGTGCCTACGAGCAGTACTTC.

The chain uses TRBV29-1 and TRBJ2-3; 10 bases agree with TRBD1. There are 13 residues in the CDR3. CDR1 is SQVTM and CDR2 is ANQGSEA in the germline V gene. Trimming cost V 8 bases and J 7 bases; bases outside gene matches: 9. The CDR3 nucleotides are TGCAGCACCCTAGGACAGGGGGGAAATACGCAGTATTTT. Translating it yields CSTLGQGGNTQYF.

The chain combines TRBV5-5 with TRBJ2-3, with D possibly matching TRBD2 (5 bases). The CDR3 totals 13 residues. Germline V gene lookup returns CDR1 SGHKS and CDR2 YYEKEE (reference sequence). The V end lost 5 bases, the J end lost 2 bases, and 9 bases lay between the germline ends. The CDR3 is CASSRRNTDTQYF. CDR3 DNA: TGTGCCAGCAGTCGGAGGAACACAGATACGCAGTATTTT.

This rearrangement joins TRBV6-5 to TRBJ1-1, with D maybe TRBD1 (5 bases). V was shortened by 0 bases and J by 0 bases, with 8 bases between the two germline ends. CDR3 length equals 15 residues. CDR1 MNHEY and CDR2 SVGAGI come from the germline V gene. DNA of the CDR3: TGTGCCAGCAGTTACTCCGCAGGGTTGAACACTGAAGCTTTCTTT. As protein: CASSYSAGLNTEAFF.

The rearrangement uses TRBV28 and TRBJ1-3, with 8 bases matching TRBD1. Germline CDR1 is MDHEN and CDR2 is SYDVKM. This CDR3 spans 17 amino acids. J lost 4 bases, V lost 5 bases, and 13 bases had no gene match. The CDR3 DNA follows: TGTGCCAGCAGTCTTGCGAGTTGGACAGGGACAGGAAACACCATATATTTT. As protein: CASSLASWTGTGNTIYF.